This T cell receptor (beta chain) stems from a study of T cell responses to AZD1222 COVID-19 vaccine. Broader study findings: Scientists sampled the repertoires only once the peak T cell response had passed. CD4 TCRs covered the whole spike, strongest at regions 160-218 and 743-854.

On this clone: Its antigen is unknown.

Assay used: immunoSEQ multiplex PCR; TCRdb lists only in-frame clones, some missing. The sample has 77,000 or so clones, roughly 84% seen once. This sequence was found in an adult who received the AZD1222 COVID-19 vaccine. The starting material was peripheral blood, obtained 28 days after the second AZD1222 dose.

The CDR3 here is CASALGRGNEKLFF. The CDR3 DNA sequence: TGCGCCAGCGCTTTGGGGAGGGGTAATGAAAAACTGTTTTTT. V gene TRBV5-1 combines with J gene TRBJ1-4; possible D gene TRBD1, 5 bases. The V and J ends lost 7 bases and 4 bases respectively, with 14 bases between them. CDR1 is SGHRS and CDR2 is YFSETQ in the germline V gene. The CDR3 length is 14 residues.